Listed here are 22 T cell receptor beta chains from one sample, sequenced in a study of CD8 T cells in ankylosing spondylitis. TCRdb itself ran the 5' RACE reads through MiXCR, one entry per CDR3 protein. The data contain just under 550,000 distinct CDR3 sequences, roughly 13% of them seen just once; the ten biggest clones take up around 7%. These receptors have no identified antigens. Notes on the study in general: Typical of ankylosing spondylitis blood, it appeared, was a TCR beta motif of roughly eight highly homologous variants.

Sequenced input: blood, either unsorted or a sorted T cell fraction (not recorded which). All receptors come from a male donor with ankylosing spondylitis.

The rearrangement uses TRBV9 and TRBJ2-3; unclear D gene. The CDR3 consists of 14 residues. The germline V gene has CDR1 SGDLS and CDR2 YYNGEE. V was trimmed by 5 bases and J by 3 bases, leaving 13 bases between them. For the CDR3, the DNA is TGTGCCAGCAGGGGCCCGGCGTCGACAGATACGCAGTATTTT. As protein: CASRGPASTDTQYF.

Ten or more counts support this clonotype. The genes are TRBV12-3 or TRBV12-4 and TRBJ2-3; 9 bases fit TRBD2. The CDR3 runs 17 residues. V lost 2 bases to trimming and J lost 4 bases; unmatched junction nucleotides: 10. The DNA of the CDR3 is TGTGCCAGCAGTTTACTCGCGGGAGGGCCGGGGGCAGATACGCAGTATTTT. As protein: CASSLLAGGPGADTQYF.

This chain uses TRBV29-1 with TRBJ2-2, with D maybe TRBD2 (6 bases). Per germline, CDR1 SQVTM and CDR2 ANQGSEA. Trimming stripped 7 bases from V and 4 bases from J, with 19 bases between. The CDR3 sequence is 15 residues long. Here the CDR3 reads CSGGRGGASTGELFF. DNA of the CDR3: TGCAGCGGCGGTCGTGGAGGGGCGAGCACCGGGGAGCTGTTTTTT.

The chain is built from TRBV7-9 and TRBJ2-5, with 11 bases lining up with TRBD1. The V and J ends lost 5 bases and 5 bases, in that order; junction bases with no gene match: 7. CDR3 length: 15 amino acids. The germline V gene encodes CDR1 SEHNR and CDR2 FQNEAQ (reference sequence). In DNA form, the CDR3 reads TGTGCCAGCAGCGTCACCGGGACAGGGGGTGAGACCCAGTACTTC. As protein: CASSVTGTGGETQYF.

This clonotype has a handful of counts. V and J are TRBV3-1 and TRBJ2-7; D is tentatively TRBD1 or TRBD2 (5 bases each). V was trimmed by 4 bases and J by 2 bases, leaving 15 bases between them. This CDR3 has 15 amino acids. Germline-derived CDR1 and CDR2 are LGHDT and YNNKEL (reference sequence). CDR3 DNA: TGTGCCAGCAGCCCCTCCGGGACGAACGCCTACGAGCAGTACTTC. It yields the protein CASSPSGTNAYEQYF.

This clonotype appeared a few times. The rearrangement uses TRBV12-3 or TRBV12-4 and TRBJ2-2, with TRBD1 identical over 12 bases. This CDR3 has 16 residues. Trimming cost V 6 bases and J 4 bases; bases outside gene matches: 6. The CDR3 here is CASRPGTGGTTGELFF. In DNA, the CDR3 is TGTGCCAGCAGGCCCGGGACAGGGGGCACCACCGGGGAGCTGTTTTTT.

This chain links TRBV20-1 with TRBJ2-1; no clear D. CDR3 length: 17 amino acids. Per germline, CDR1 DFQATT and CDR2 SNEGSKA (reference sequence). The V and J ends lost 1 base and 0 bases respectively, with 16 bases between them. The CDR3 coding sequence is TGCAGTGCTAGAGGGCAAGTAGAGAGAAGCTCCTACAATGAGCAGTTCTTC. Protein product: CSARGQVERSSYNEQFF.

The CDR3 reads CASRQGFFGETEAFF. CDR3 nucleotides: TGTGCCAGCCGACAGGGTTTTTTTGGTGAGACTGAAGCTTTCTTT. The rearrangement joins TRBV13 to TRBJ1-1, with 7 nucleotides matching TRBD1. This CDR3 comprises 15 residues. The germline V gene encodes CDR1 PRHDT and CDR2 FYEKMQ (reference sequence). With 8 bases clipped from V and 5 bases from J, the junction kept 14 bases outside the gene matches.

This clonotype came up a few times. V gene TRBV5-1 combines with J gene TRBJ2-1; 8 bases fit TRBD2. The CDR3 totals 16 residues. V lost 0 bases and J lost 0; bases outside the gene matches: 2. The germline gives CDR1 SGHRS, CDR2 YFSETQ. CDR3 amino acids: CASSLAGGASYNEQFF. DNA of the CDR3: TGCGCCAGCAGCTTGGCCGGGGGGGCCTCCTACAATGAGCAGTTCTTC.

The chain uses TRBV5-4 and TRBJ2-5; the D gene is possibly TRBD2 (6 bases). The CDR3 extends over 15 amino acids. Trimming took off 4 bases at V and 2 bases at J, with 15 bases between the two ends. In germline, CDR1 is SGHNT, CDR2 YYREEE (reference sequence). CDR3 in amino acids: CASSPGESTQETQYF. CDR3 coding DNA: TGTGCCAGCAGCCCGGGGGAGTCAACGCAAGAGACCCAGTACTTC.

This clonotype was counted a few times. The chain has TRBV12-5 and TRBJ2-1; D remains ambiguous. This CDR3 has 11 amino acids. Germline lookup yields CDR1 LGHNT and CDR2 FRNRAP. V was clipped by 3 bases and J by 9 bases, with 6 bases between them. Written as DNA, the CDR3 is TGTGCTAGTGGTTTAGTCGGTGAGCAGTTCTTC. Encoded protein: CASGLVGEQFF.

Ten or more counts support this clonotype. The chain combines TRBV7-2 with TRBJ1-5; D gene uncertain. Trimming left V 1 base short and J 0 bases short, with 7 bases between. The CDR3 contains 15 residues. Germline V gene data show CDR1 as SGHTA and CDR2 as FQGNSA. CDR3 coding DNA: TGTGCCAGCAGCTTAGATCGCAGTAGCAATCAGCCCCAGCATTTT. Translation: CASSLDRSSNQPQHF.

The sample holds many counts of this clonotype. This chain links TRBV28 with TRBJ1-1; D is unclear. There are 14 residues in the CDR3. Germline-derived CDR1 and CDR2 are MDHEN and SYDVKM. V dropped 5 bases and J dropped 1 base, with 11 bases sitting between them. The CDR3 DNA reads as TGTGCCAGCAGTAGTAGTGCGGGGAACACTGAAGCTTTCTTT. It is translated as CASSSSAGNTEAFF.

The sample holds a few counts of this clonotype. V usage is TRBV27 and J usage is TRBJ2-7; D remains unclear. CDR1 is MNHEY and CDR2 is SMNVEV in the germline V gene (reference sequence). The CDR3 spans 16 residues. With 7 bases removed from V and 1 base from J, the gap between germline ends came to 20 bases. The CDR3 DNA sequence: TGTGCCAGCACCCGGGCGAAGGGCATGGGGTCCTACGAGCAGTACTTC. Its translation: CASTRAKGMGSYEQYF.

The chain couples TRBV6-5 to TRBJ1-4, with D uncertain. The V end lost 0 bases, the J end lost 6 bases, and 8 bases lay between the germline ends. The CDR3 extends over 14 amino acids. The germline CDR1 and CDR2 sequences are MNHEY and SVGAGI. For the CDR3, the DNA is TGTGCCAGCAGTTACTCCGAACAGCATGAAAAACTGTTTTTT. The encoded protein is CASSYSEQHEKLFF.

This clonotype was seen at least ten times. This sequence joins TRBV29-1 and TRBJ2-1, with D uncertain. Trimming took off 4 bases at V and 2 bases at J, with 12 bases between the two ends. The CDR3 consists of 14 residues. CDR1 is SQVTM, CDR2 ANQGSEA, per germline. The CDR3 protein is CSVVYRDTYNEQFF. For the CDR3, the DNA is TGCAGCGTTGTGTATAGAGACACCTACAATGAGCAGTTCTTC.

This chain links TRBV20-1 with TRBJ2-1; D remains unclear. The germline V and J ends were trimmed by 5 bases and 6 bases, with 8 bases remaining between them. Germline-derived CDR1 and CDR2 are DFQATT and SNEGSKA (reference sequence). This CDR3 contains 11 residues. Here the CDR3 reads CSADGPNEQFF. CDR3 sequence (DNA): TGCAGTGCTGATGGCCCCAATGAGCAGTTCTTC.

The rearrangement uses TRBV5-6 and TRBJ1-1; weak D call: TRBD1 (5 bases). Trimming left V 2 bases short and J 4 bases short, with 15 bases between. The CDR3 consists of 15 residues. Germline V lookup: CDR1 SGHDT, CDR2 YYEEEE. The CDR3 DNA sequence: TGTGCCAGCAGCTTTTTTCTTGGGGGGGGCACTGAAGCTTTCTTT. Translating it yields CASSFFLGGGTEAFF.

This clonotype was seen a few times. V gene TRBV5-1 combines with J gene TRBJ2-1; D might be TRBD2 (6 bases). Germline values: CDR1 SGHRS, CDR2 YFSETQ. There are 16 residues in the CDR3. Deletions cut 0 bases from V and 3 bases from J, with 13 bases between. The CDR3 spells CASSLEIAVVYNEQFF. The CDR3 DNA follows: TGCGCCAGCAGCTTGGAGATAGCGGTAGTCTACAATGAGCAGTTCTTC.

A few counts support this clonotype. The chain is built from TRBV24-1 and TRBJ1-5; TRBD1 agrees at 9 bases. The J segment lost 5 bases and the V segment lost 4 bases, leaving 8 bases of the junction unmatched. CDR3 size: 16 residues. Germline V gene lookup returns CDR1 KGHDR and CDR2 SFDVKD. The CDR3 DNA reads TGTGCCACCAGTGACAGGACAGGGGAAGGCGATCAGCCCCAGCATTTT. Its translation: CATSDRTGEGDQPQHF.

The chain has TRBV12-3 or TRBV12-4 and TRBJ1-1, with D maybe TRBD1 (5 bases). V lost 2 bases, J lost 6 bases, and 16 bases lay in between. The CDR3 extends over 15 amino acids. In DNA, the CDR3 is TGTGCCAGCAGTTTAAAGGCAGGGTATTCTGCTGAAGCTTTCTTT. Protein sequence: CASSLKAGYSAEAFF.

This clonotype was detected ten times or more. The CDR3 DNA sequence: TGTGCCAGCAGTCGGGGGGTCCTTGGGGCCTATGGCTACACCTTC. It codes for CASSRGVLGAYGYTF. The chain links TRBV12-3 or TRBV12-4 to TRBJ1-2, with a tentative D call TRBD1 (5 bases). This CDR3 is 15 amino acids long. V lost 5 bases and J lost 4, with 17 bases in between.